A single sample gave rise to the 31 T cell receptor beta chains below, sequenced in a study of blood T cell repertoires in COVID-19. TCRdb's table, derived via immunoSEQ multiplex PCR, lists solely in-frame clones and lacks some. Of roughly 30,000 clones listed, under 90% are singletons. Material for sequencing was peripheral blood. Every receptor here comes from a woman of 80 years or more with acute or convalescent COVID-19.

This chain joins TRBV19 and TRBJ2-1, with D possibly matching TRBD1 (5 bases). CDR1 is LNHDA, CDR2 SQIVND, per germline (reference sequence). V lost 6 bases and J 7 bases, leaving 10 bases between the germline ends. The length of the CDR3 is 12 residues. The CDR3 spells CASSRKGNEQFF. The DNA for the CDR3 is TGTGCCAGTAGCAGAAAGGGGAATGAGCAGTTCTTC. Full variable domain (rest looked up from reference TRBV19 and TRBJ2-1): DGGITQSPKYLFRKEGQNVTLSCEQNLNHDAMYWYRQDPGQGLRLIYYSQIVNDFQKGDIAEGYSVSREKKESFPLTVTSAQKNPTAFYLCASSRKGNEQFFGPGTRLTVL.

Comment on this clone: This same CDR3 is encoded by further DNA sequences in the sample. The chain is built from TRBV30 and TRBJ2-3; no reliable D call. CDR1 is GTSNPN, CDR2 SVGIG, per germline (reference sequence). This CDR3 spans 17 amino acids. Between the trimmed V and J ends, which lost 1 base and 4 bases, there was a span of 21 bases. For the CDR3, the DNA is TGTGCCTGGAGTGGGGCCCCTTTGTTGCCACCTCCAGATACGCAGTATTTT. Protein: CAWSGAPLLPPPDTQYF.

This clone was detected only once. This chain uses TRBV30 with TRBJ1-5; possibly TRBD1 for D (5 bases). Trimming shortened V by 5 bases and J by 4 bases, and 18 bases separated the two germline ends. The CDR3 runs 15 residues. Germline CDR1 GTSNPN, CDR2 SVGIG (reference sequence). The CDR3 nucleotides are TGTGCCTGGTCTTACTCCGGGACTGGGAATCAGCCCCAGCATTTT. As protein: CAWSYSGTGNQPQHF.

The CDR3 is CASKKEGVDEGTDTQYF. The DNA of the CDR3 is TGTGCCAGCAAAAAAGAAGGGGTGGACGAAGGCACAGATACGCAGTATTTT. The chain combines TRBV21-1 with TRBJ2-3; the table's D call, TRBD1, has no DNA check behind it. TRBV21-1 is assigned pseudogene status. This CDR3 has 17 amino acids.

The chain links TRBV7-2 to TRBJ2-1, with D maybe TRBD1 (6 bases). CDR3 length: 15 residues. V shed 1 base and J shed 5 bases, with 12 bases lying between them. The germline V gene has CDR1 SGHTA and CDR2 FQGNSA. CDR3 sequence: CASSLVVGQNNEQFF. CDR3 bases: TGTGCCAGCAGCTTAGTCGTTGGACAGAACAATGAGCAGTTCTTC. Variable domain in full (rest from reference TRBV7-2 and TRBJ2-1): GAGVSQSPSNKVTEKGKDVELRCDPISGHTALYWYRQSLGQGLEFLIYFQGNSAPDKSGLPSDRFSAERTGGSVSTLTIQRTQQEDSAVYLCASSLVVGQNNEQFFGPGTRLTVL.

The chain links TRBV12-3 or TRBV12-4 to TRBJ1-1, with D maybe TRBD1 (5 bases). This CDR3 region has 12 residues. Trimming cost V 8 bases and J 11 bases, with 18 bases left between them. The DNA of the CDR3 is TGTGCCAGCGAATTGCGTGAGGGGAGGGCTTTCTTT. This gives the protein CASELREGRAFF.

This chain links TRBV9 with TRBJ2-1, with 14 bases aligning to TRBD2. This CDR3 comprises 16 residues. CDR1 and CDR2 from the germline V gene are SGDLS and YYNGEE. V dropped 0 bases and J dropped 12; count of bases not matched to a gene: 8. This CDR3 reads CASSVGGTSGRMGQFF. The CDR3 region has the DNA TGTGCCAGCAGCGTAGGCGGGACTAGCGGGAGAATGGGGCAGTTCTTC.

The CDR3 bases are TGTGCCAGCAGCCAAGAGTTGGCAGGGGCTGTTCTCACCTTC. Translating gives CASSQELAGAVLTF. The chain employs TRBV14 and TRBJ1-2, with D possibly TRBD1 on 6 matching bases. CDR1 SGHDN and CDR2 FVKESK come from the germline V gene. This CDR3 has 14 residues. Trimming stripped 0 bases from V and 13 bases from J, with 18 bases between.

This chain connects TRBV7-9 to TRBJ2-7, with D maybe TRBD2 (6 bases). The V gene's germline CDR1 is SEHNR and CDR2 FQNEAQ (reference sequence). V was shortened by 7 bases and J by 4 bases, with 14 bases between the two germline ends. This CDR3 region has 13 residues. CDR3: CASTYGTSYEQYF. In DNA form, the CDR3 reads TGTGCCAGCACCTACGGGACTTCATACGAGCAGTACTTC.

The genes are TRBV5-1 and TRBJ2-3, with 7 bases lining up with TRBD2. The V gene's germline CDR1 is SGHRS and CDR2 YFSETQ. The CDR3 loop spans 15 amino acids. The ends lost 3 bases at V and 5 bases at J; junction bases unmatched: 9. CDR3 DNA: TGCGCCAGCAGCTGGAGCGGGACTCAGGGAGATACGCAGTATTTT. It yields the protein CASSWSGTQGDTQYF.

The rearrangement uses TRBV21-1 and TRBJ2-1; the table's D call, TRBD2, has no DNA check behind it. TRBV21-1 is assigned pseudogene status. This CDR3 has 16 amino acids. As DNA, the CDR3 is TGTGCCAGCAGCAAATGTAGGGGGCTAGCGGGTTATGGGCAGTTCTTC. It yields the protein CASSKCRGLAGYGQFF.

This chain links TRBV4-3 with TRBJ2-1; 13 bases match TRBD2. Trimming removed 1 base from V and 9 bases from J; junction bases left unmatched: 6. This CDR3 is built from 16 residues. Germline CDR1 and CDR2: LGHNA and YSLEER. DNA for the CDR3: TGCGCCAGCAGCCAAGCAGGACTAGCGGGAGTAGGTGAGCAGTTCTTC. This sequence encodes CASSQAGLAGVGEQFF.

DNA for the CDR3: TGTGCCAGCAGTTACTTGGGGACTAGCGGGAACGGGGAGCTGTTTTTT. It is translated as CASSYLGTSGNGELFF. V gene TRBV6-6 combines with J gene TRBJ2-2; 13 bases fit TRBD2. Unmatched junction bases numbered 3, after V lost 1 base and J lost 7 bases. The germline V gene has CDR1 MNHNY and CDR2 SVGAGI (reference sequence). This CDR3 has 16 residues.

The CDR3 is CAISAAGGTSNYGYTF. The CDR3, as DNA: TGTGCCATCAGTGCCGCGGGGGGGACCTCTAACTATGGCTACACCTTC. J is TRBJ1-2 and V is TRBV10-3, with a tentative D call TRBD1 (5 bases). Germline loops: CDR1 ENHRY, CDR2 SYGVKD. The CDR3 runs to 16 residues. With 4 bases removed from V and 0 bases from J, the gap between germline ends came to 15 bases.

A single count supports this clone. This chain joins TRBV5-1 and TRBJ1-1; 7 bases map to TRBD1. Per the germline V gene, CDR1 is SGHRS and CDR2 is YFSETQ. The CDR3 sequence is 14 residues long. V lost 4 bases and J lost 0; bases outside the gene matches: 3. The CDR3: CASSPGTVNTEAFF. CDR3 nucleotide sequence: TGCGCCAGCAGCCCCGGGACAGTGAACACTGAAGCTTTCTTT.

The gene calls are TRBV18 and TRBJ2-3, with TRBD2 matching over 8 bases. Trimming removed 3 bases from V and 1 base from J; junction bases left unmatched: 3. Germline CDR1 and CDR2: KGHSH and LQKENI. CDR3 length: 15 amino acids. The CDR3 loop is CASSPPGLGTDTQYF. The DNA of the CDR3 is TGTGCCAGCTCACCTCCGGGACTAGGCACAGATACGCAGTATTTT.

The V and J genes are TRBV27 and TRBJ1-3; no reliable D call. The CDR3 loop spans 14 amino acids. V was cut by 3 bases and J by 2 bases, with 8 bases left in between. Germline CDR1 MNHEY, CDR2 SMNVEV (reference sequence). CDR3 DNA sequence: TGTGCCAGCAGTTTGGCCGGGGCTGGAAACACCATATATTTT. This sequence encodes CASSLAGAGNTIYF.

This chain uses TRBV6-4 with TRBJ2-1; D remains unclear. The germline gives CDR1 MRHNA, CDR2 SNTAGT. The CDR3 is 18 residues long. V was trimmed by 3 bases and J by 6 bases, leaving 24 bases between them. CDR3 sequence (DNA): TGTGCCAGCAGTGAACCCTATACCGAGTGGCCCTGGGCCAATGAGCAGTTCTTC. As protein: CASSEPYTEWPWANEQFF.

The rearrangement uses TRBV28 and TRBJ1-2; 10 nucleotides match TRBD1. The CDR3 has 14 residues. V gave up 3 bases and J gave up 8 bases; unmatched junction bases: 6. Germline V gives CDR1 MDHEN, CDR2 SYDVKM. The chain's CDR3 is CASSFSGTGAGYTF. The DNA for the CDR3 is TGTGCCAGCAGTTTCTCCGGGACAGGGGCCGGCTACACCTTC.

V usage is TRBV19 and J usage is TRBJ2-5; 11 nucleotides align to TRBD2. After removal of 2 bases from V and 1 base from J, the junction contained 0 bases not matched to a gene. CDR1 is LNHDA and CDR2 is SQIVND in the germline V gene (reference sequence). The CDR3 loop spans 15 amino acids. CDR3 DNA: TGTGCCAGTAGTATAACTAGCGGGAGCCAAGAGACCCAGTACTTC. Translating it yields CASSITSGSQETQYF.

This chain joins TRBV11-2 and TRBJ2-5; 7 bases agree with TRBD2. Germline lookup yields CDR1 SGHAT and CDR2 FQNNGV. V lost 1 base and J lost 3; bases outside the gene matches: 5. The CDR3 is 15 amino acids. CDR3 nucleotide sequence: TGTGCCAGCAGCTTAGGCGGACTAGGGGAAGAGACCCAGTACTTC. Protein sequence: CASSLGGLGEETQYF.

The chain recombines TRBV2 with TRBJ1-6; no definite D call. The length of the CDR3 is 11 residues. Germline CDR1 SNHLY, CDR2 FYNNEI. V was cut by 6 bases and J by 6 bases, with 3 bases left in between. CDR3 residues: CASSLNSPLHF. As DNA, the CDR3 is TGTGCCAGCAGCCTTAATTCACCCCTCCACTTT.

V gene TRBV7-2 combines with J gene TRBJ2-7, with 8 bases fitting TRBD2. The CDR3 length is 14 residues. J lost 7 bases, V lost 2 bases, and 7 bases had no gene match. Germline CDR1 is SGHTA and CDR2 is FQGNSA. The DNA for the CDR3 is TGTGCCAGCAGCTTAACGAAGACTAGCGTTGAGCAGTACTTC. This sequence encodes CASSLTKTSVEQYF.

CDR3 sequence reads: CASSEIGLSGNTIYF. The CDR3 nucleotides are TGTGCCAGCAGTGAGATAGGACTCTCTGGAAACACCATATATTTT. The chain couples TRBV6-1 to TRBJ1-3; D ambiguous. The ends were cut back, 3 bases at V and 0 bases at J, with 9 bases in the middle. Germline lookup yields CDR1 MNHNS and CDR2 SASEGT. The length of the CDR3 is 15 residues.

The CDR3 spells CALSSPGLEAFF. CDR3 DNA: TGTGCCTTATCATCGCCGGGACTTGAAGCTTTCTTT. The V call is TRBV30, the J call TRBJ1-1; weak D call: TRBD1 (5 bases). With 7 bases removed from V and 7 bases from J, the gap between germline ends came to 16 bases. The CDR3 runs to 12 residues. Germline V gene data show CDR1 as GTSNPN and CDR2 as SVGIG (reference sequence).

This chain links TRBV6-5 with TRBJ1-2; D gene unclear. This CDR3 is built from 14 residues. The V end lost 0 bases, the J end lost 2 bases, and 7 bases lay between the germline ends. Per the germline V gene, CDR1 is MNHEY and CDR2 is SVGAGI. The CDR3: CASSYSPGNYGYTF. Here the CDR3 DNA reads TGTGCCAGCAGTTACTCGCCAGGAAACTATGGCTACACCTTC.

This rearrangement joins TRBV19 to TRBJ1-1; D gene uncertain. The CDR3 has 14 amino acids. From germline, CDR1 is LNHDA and CDR2 SQIVND (reference sequence). This CDR3 is CARDPAEGNTEAFF. The DNA of the CDR3 is TGTGCAAGAGACCCGGCAGAGGGGAACACTGAAGCTTTCTTT.

This clone was observed a handful of times. The V and J genes are TRBV18 and TRBJ1-2; D may be TRBD1 (6 bases). CDR3 length equals 15 residues. V shed 2 bases and J shed 4 bases, with 14 bases lying between them. Germline lookup yields CDR1 KGHSH and CDR2 LQKENI. CDR3 sequence (DNA): TGTGCCAGCTCACCAGAAGAGGGGGTGAGCTATGGCTACACCTTC. It yields the protein CASSPEEGVSYGYTF.

The gene calls are TRBV4-1 and TRBJ2-1; 8 bases are shared with TRBD2. J was trimmed by 4 bases and V by 0 bases; bases with no gene match: 5. The germline V gene has CDR1 MGHRA and CDR2 YSYEKL. CDR3 size: 16 residues. CDR3 sequence (DNA): TGCGCCAGCAGCCAAGATCCCAGCGGGAGATACAATGAGCAGTTCTTC. Encoded protein: CASSQDPSGRYNEQFF.

The chain links TRBV15 to TRBJ1-1; D ambiguous. The CDR3 length is 13 residues. V was pared by 5 bases and J by 0 bases, with 7 bases between. Germline loops: CDR1 LNHNV, CDR2 YYDKDF (reference sequence). CDR3 bases: TGTGCCACCAGCCTCACTGTGAACACTGAAGCTTTCTTT. Residues: CATSLTVNTEAFF.

In this sample, this clone turned up a few times. The chain employs TRBV7-9 and TRBJ1-5; 7 nucleotides line up with TRBD1. This CDR3 contains 14 residues. Losses at the gene ends were 5 bases for V and 5 bases for J; bases not matched to a gene: 6. Germline-derived CDR1 and CDR2 are SEHNR and FQNEAQ (reference sequence). The CDR3 coding sequence is TGTGCCAGCAGCGTCGACAGGGCGGATCAGCCCCAGCATTTT. Its protein is CASSVDRADQPQHF. Combining the CDR3 with reference TRBV7-9 and TRBJ1-5 gives the whole variable domain DTGVSQNPRHKITKRGQNVTFRCDPISEHNRLYWYRQTLGQGPEFLTYFQNEAQLEKSRLLSDRFSAERPKGSFSTLEIQRTEQGDSAMYLCASSVDRADQPQHFGDGTRLSIL.